The 11 T cell receptor beta chains given below trace back to one sample, sequenced in a study of blood T cell repertoires in COVID-19 (dated by TCRdb to 2018 to 2020). The library was built by means of the immunoSEQ multiplex PCR assay. TCRdb limited this immuneACCESS table to in-frame rearrangements with V and J called. A share of clones is missing; checked studies link under half to unresolved V genes, and the rest is unexplained. This sample gives about 140,000 clones in total; about 88% of them show up just once. About 11% of the sample is taken by the ten largest. Sequencing input: peripheral blood. These receptors were collected from a man aged 45-65 years with active or convalescent COVID-19.

This clone was seen a few times. J is TRBJ2-2 and V is TRBV4-3; tentatively, D is TRBD2 (7 bases). CDR3 length: 16 residues. With 4 bases removed from V and 2 bases from J, the gap between germline ends came to 14 bases. Germline-derived CDR1 and CDR2 are LGHNA and YSLEER. CDR3 bases: TGCGCCAGCAGCCCCCCCGCGGGGGCTAACACCGGGGAGCTGTTTTTT. Residues: CASSPPAGANTGELFF.

The V gene is TRBV12-3 or TRBV12-4, the J gene TRBJ2-7; D gene ambiguous. V gave up 3 bases and J gave up 6 bases, with 12 bases separating them. CDR3 size: 13 residues. For the CDR3, the DNA is TGTGCCAGCAGTTTTAGCACATCCAGCGAGCAGTACTTC. This sequence encodes CASSFSTSSEQYF.

The J gene is TRBJ1-2, the V gene TRBV6-5; 7 bases line up with TRBD1. The J segment lost 3 bases and the V segment lost 8 bases, leaving 9 bases of the junction unmatched. Germline CDR1 reads MNHEY; CDR2 reads SVGAGI. This CDR3 contains 14 residues. The CDR3 loop reads CASYLTGVDYGYTF. In DNA form, the CDR3 reads TGTGCCAGCTACTTAACAGGGGTCGACTATGGCTACACCTTC.

The gene calls are TRBV15 and TRBJ2-3; D not resolved. The CDR3 sequence is 14 residues long. V was shortened by 5 bases and J by 0 bases, with 9 bases between the two germline ends. CDR1 LNHNV and CDR2 YYDKDF come from the germline V gene (reference sequence). The CDR3 sequence: CATSGRGSTDTQYF. Here the CDR3 DNA reads TGTGCCACCAGCGGCAGAGGCAGCACAGATACGCAGTATTTT.

The V and J genes are TRBV19 and TRBJ2-4; the match to TRBD2 covers 7 bases. This CDR3 region has 15 residues. CDR1 LNHDA and CDR2 SQIVND come from the germline V gene (reference sequence). After removal of 4 bases from V and 0 bases from J, the junction contained 3 bases not matched to a gene. The CDR3 DNA reads as TGTGCCAGTAGTACCTCGGGGGGAGCCAAAAACATTCAGTACTTC. It specifies CASSTSGGAKNIQYF.

The chain links TRBV30 to TRBJ2-1; 8 nucleotides agree with TRBD2. V lost 3 bases, J lost 2 bases, and 6 bases stayed unmatched. Germline CDR1 is GTSNPN and CDR2 is SVGIG (reference sequence). The CDR3 loop spans 15 amino acids. The CDR3 bases are TGTGCCTGGAGCCTCGGACTAGCCGCCTACAATGAGCAGTTCTTC. This sequence encodes CAWSLGLAAYNEQFF.

The chain couples TRBV4-3 to TRBJ1-2; weak D call: TRBD1 (6 bases). This CDR3 spans 12 amino acids. Germline loops: CDR1 LGHNA, CDR2 YSLEER. Trimming took off 0 bases at V and 8 bases at J, with 7 bases between the two ends. CDR3 DNA: TGCGCCAGCAGCCAAGAAACAGGGGGCTACACCTTC. This encodes CASSQETGGYTF.

The CDR3 loop is CATSDLGTSGMSTDTQYF. Written as DNA, the CDR3 is TGTGCCACCAGTGATTTGGGGACTAGCGGGATGAGCACAGATACGCAGTATTTT. The chain combines TRBV24-1 with TRBJ2-3, with TRBD2 identical over 13 bases. CDR3 length: 18 amino acids. V shed 0 bases, J shed 0 bases, and the junction held 2 bases outside the gene matches. Per germline, CDR1 KGHDR and CDR2 SFDVKD.

The J gene is TRBJ1-1, the V gene TRBV3-1 (or the pseudogene TRBV3-2), with D perhaps TRBD1 (5 bases). Germline V gives CDR1 LGHDT, CDR2 YNNKEL (reference sequence). The CDR3 runs to 14 residues. V was shortened by 1 base and J by 1 base, with 7 bases between the two germline ends. CDR3 residues: CASSQVGGNTEAFF. CDR3 in DNA: TGTGCCAGCAGCCAAGTGGGGGGGAACACTGAAGCTTTCTTT.

The chain combines TRBV5-4 with TRBJ2-7; the match to TRBD1 covers 10 bases. The germline V gene encodes CDR1 SGHNT and CDR2 YYREEE (reference sequence). The CDR3 loop spans 13 amino acids. V trimming: 2 bases; J trimming: 9 bases; junction bases outside the gene matches: 5. CDR3 protein: CASSLDRTGGQYF. The CDR3 bases are TGTGCCAGCAGCTTAGATCGGACAGGGGGGCAGTACTTC.

This rearrangement joins TRBV29-1 to TRBJ2-7; TRBD1 matches at 8 bases. The ends lost 6 bases at V and 5 bases at J; junction bases unmatched: 6. CDR1 and CDR2 from the germline V gene are SQVTM and ANQGSEA. The CDR3 sequence is 12 residues long. CDR3 in amino acids: CSVTKDRDEQYF. The CDR3 DNA reads as TGCAGCGTCACTAAGGACAGGGACGAGCAGTACTTC.